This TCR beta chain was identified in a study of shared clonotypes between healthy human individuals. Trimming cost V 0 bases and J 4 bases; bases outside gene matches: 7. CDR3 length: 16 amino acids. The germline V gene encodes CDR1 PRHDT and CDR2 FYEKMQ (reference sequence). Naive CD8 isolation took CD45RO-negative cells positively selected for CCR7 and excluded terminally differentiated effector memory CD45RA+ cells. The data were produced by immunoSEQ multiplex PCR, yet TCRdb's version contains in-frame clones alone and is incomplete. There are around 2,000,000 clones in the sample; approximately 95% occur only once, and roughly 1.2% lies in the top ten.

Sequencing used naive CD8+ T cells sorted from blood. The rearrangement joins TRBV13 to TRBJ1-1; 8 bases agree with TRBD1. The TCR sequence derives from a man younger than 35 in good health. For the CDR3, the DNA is TGTGCCAGCAGCTTAGGACTCAGGGGGCGCTTCACTGAAGCTTTCTTT. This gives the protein CASSLGLRGRFTEAFF.